The 13 T cell receptor beta chains in this list originate from one sample, sequenced in a study of CD8 T cells in Susac syndrome. A quantity of about 0.5 to 1 ug RNA underwent reverse transcription using random hexamers. TCRdb called the immunoSEQ multiplex PCR reads again in MiXCR, with one record for every CDR3 protein. Of more than 200,000 distinct CDR3 sequences in the sample, over 90% are singletons; the top ten hold over 0.15%. Sequenced input: CD4+ T cells from PBMCs. The receptors were sampled from a human donor with Susac syndrome.

This sequence joins TRBV30 and TRBJ2-2, with TRBD2 identical over 9 bases. The CDR3 extends over 17 amino acids. V lost 1 base to trimming and J lost 4 bases; unmatched junction nucleotides: 10. Germline-derived CDR1 and CDR2 are GTSNPN and SVGIG (reference sequence). The CDR3 here is CAWSGAYSGGSTGELFF. For the CDR3, the DNA is TGTGCCTGGAGTGGGGCTTATAGCGGGGGAAGCACCGGGGAGCTGTTTTTT.

The gene calls are TRBV7-2 and TRBJ2-1; 8 nucleotides agree with TRBD2. CDR1 SGHTA and CDR2 FQGNSA come from the germline V gene. The J segment lost 5 bases and the V segment lost 5 bases, leaving 8 bases of the junction unmatched. This CDR3 spans 15 amino acids. In nucleotides, the CDR3 is TGTGCCAGCAGCGGATGGGGGACTAGAAACAATGAGCAGTTCTTC. This gives the protein CASSGWGTRNNEQFF.

The rearrangement links TRBV4-1 to TRBJ1-1; 8 bases are a match to TRBD1. The CDR3 spans 17 residues. V gave up 6 bases and J gave up 1 base; unmatched junction bases: 13. Germline V lookup: CDR1 MGHRA, CDR2 YSYEKL. The CDR3 is CASRPAGRQGKNTEAFF. In DNA, the CDR3 is TGCGCCAGCAGACCCGCAGGAAGACAGGGGAAGAACACTGAAGCTTTCTTT.

The gene calls are TRBV6-5 and TRBJ1-1, with D possibly matching TRBD1 (5 bases). CDR1 is MNHEY and CDR2 is SVGAGI in the germline V gene. The CDR3 runs to 14 residues. Trimming left V 6 bases short and J 8 bases short, with 19 bases between. CDR3: CASSLQGVGDEAFF. The CDR3 DNA sequence: TGTGCCAGCAGCCTTCAGGGAGTCGGGGACGAAGCTTTCTTT.

The V gene is TRBV4-3, the J gene TRBJ2-1; TRBD2 aligns across 9 bases. The CDR3 loop spans 14 amino acids. V was clipped by 0 bases and J by 14 bases; unmatched bases: 8. CDR1 is LGHNA, CDR2 YSLEER, per germline. Written as DNA, the CDR3 is TGCGCCAGCAGCCAAGATCGAGCGGGGGGTCCGAAGTTCTTC. Amino acids: CASSQDRAGGPKFF.

DNA of the CDR3: TGTGCCAGCAGTTTGTCTGCTGGCCGGGATGGCTACACCTTC. Translating it yields CASSLSAGRDGYTF. This sequence joins TRBV28 and TRBJ1-2, with D hard to call. This CDR3 is built from 14 residues. Trimming removed 3 bases at V and 6 bases at J, with 14 bases between. Germline V lookup: CDR1 MDHEN, CDR2 SYDVKM.

The chain combines TRBV20-1 with TRBJ2-3; D possibly corresponds to TRBD1 (7 bases). Germline V gene lookup returns CDR1 DFQATT and CDR2 SNEGSKA (reference sequence). This CDR3 has 14 amino acids. The ends were cut back, 0 bases at V and 11 bases at J, with 18 bases in the middle. The CDR3: CSARDSAAGQMQYF. The CDR3 region has the DNA TGCAGTGCTAGAGACTCCGCGGCGGGACAGATGCAGTATTTT.

The chain employs TRBV30 and TRBJ1-2; D is undetermined. V lost 5 bases to trimming and J lost 8 bases, with 9 bases between them. This CDR3 has 10 amino acids. Germline CDR1 is GTSNPN and CDR2 is SVGIG (reference sequence). CDR3 nucleotides: TGTGCCTGGGGAAGAGGAGGCTACACCTTC. Protein product: CAWGRGGYTF.

The V and J genes are TRBV3-1 and TRBJ2-5, with 9 bases lining up with TRBD2. The V segment lost 0 bases and the J segment 1 base; nucleotides outside the gene matches: 6. The CDR3 loop spans 17 amino acids. From germline, CDR1 is LGHDT and CDR2 YNNKEL (reference sequence). The CDR3 reads CASSQDLSGGSQETQYF. CDR3 nucleotides: TGTGCCAGCAGCCAAGATCTCAGCGGGGGGAGCCAAGAGACCCAGTACTTC.

The V call is TRBV6-5, the J call TRBJ2-5; 7 bases line up with TRBD2. V shed 5 bases, J shed 0 bases, and the junction held 6 bases outside the gene matches. CDR3 length: 15 residues. Germline CDR1 reads MNHEY; CDR2 reads SVGAGI. The CDR3 reads CASSRTGGNQETQYF. In DNA form, the CDR3 reads TGTGCCAGCAGTAGAACCGGGGGGAACCAAGAGACCCAGTACTTC.

In its sample, this clonotype was seen once. This chain uses TRBV20-1 with TRBJ1-2; D is ambiguous. The germline CDR1 and CDR2 sequences are DFQATT and SNEGSKA (reference sequence). Deletions cut 5 bases from V and 8 bases from J, with 18 bases between. The CDR3 contains 13 residues. The CDR3 loop reads CSAPTGEAWGYTF. CDR3 coding DNA: TGCAGTGCTCCTACGGGAGAGGCGTGGGGCTACACCTTC.

The chain employs TRBV6-5 and TRBJ1-2; 8 nucleotides align to TRBD1. The CDR3 spans 15 residues. The junction had 9 bases not matched to a gene; V was cut back by 2 bases and J by 7 bases. Germline V CDR1 and CDR2: MNHEY, SVGAGI. This CDR3 reads CASSYAPQGAGGYTF. In DNA form, the CDR3 reads TGTGCCAGCAGTTACGCCCCTCAGGGGGCAGGTGGCTACACCTTC.

This sequence joins TRBV28 and TRBJ1-5; D is unclear. The CDR3 consists of 13 residues. With 5 bases removed from V and 2 bases from J, the gap between germline ends came to 7 bases. Looked up from germline, CDR1 is MDHEN and CDR2 is SYDVKM. Written as DNA, the CDR3 is TGTGCCAGCAGTCTCGTAGGCAATCAGCCCCAGCATTTT. As protein: CASSLVGNQPQHF.